This T cell receptor (beta chain) was found in a study of T-cell reconstitution after alpha-beta-depleted transplantation in children (dated by TCRdb to the mid-2010s). In terms of the full investigation: Using TCR repertoire profiling, the study followed T-cell immune reconstitution in a quantitative way in children after TCRalphabeta/CD19-depleted allogeneic hematopoietic cell transplantation. Broader findings and caveats from the paper: In some patients, the high TCRbeta diversity seen at day 60 was put down to recipient T cells and intrathymic progenitors that had survived conditioning. Hyperexpanded clone frequencies declined over subsequent months; after one year, T-cell counts and TCRbeta diversity were mostly attributed to newly produced T cells. About two months after transplant, the apparently early recovery of alphabetaT-cell counts reportedly depended on just several hundred clones that had expanded rapidly and came from non-depleted graft cells.

In its sample, this clonotype was seen a few times. Its antigen is still unknown. Base qualities are not provided; no much larger clone lies one nucleotide away. The treatment or condition label corresponds to: allogeneic hematopoietic cell transplantation with graft depleted of TCRalphabeta T cells and CD19 B cells. TCRalphabeta/CD19-depleted allogeneic hematopoietic cell grafts were given to the transplant recipients, all of whom were children. The library was generated by PCR. Sequenced using an Illumina HiSeq 2500. Molecular barcoding was employed in the preparation of TCR libraries, with unique molecular identifiers being used to normalize TCRbeta repertoire quantification. Using fastp at Q25 and MiXCR, TCRdb reprocessed the public reads and kept productive beta chains. Identical CDR3 proteins give one entry, which carries the most common genes and DNA. This sample lists approximately 500,000 distinct CDR3 sequences; 25% to 30% were detected once. The top ten constitute under 45% of the sample.

In the germline V gene (reference sequence), CDR1 corresponds to SGHAT and CDR2 to FQDESV. From the cysteine up to the phenylalanine, the CDR3 has a length of 15 residues. Only the CDR3 part of the read is kept: 45 bases, read in frame from the first base. The V end loses 5 bases and the J end loses 7 bases, and a stretch of 18 bases separates them. This TCR was sampled from a boy less than two years old with Wiskott-Aldrich syndrome, due to receive a stem cell transplant. Specimen: PBMCs, collected before TCRalphabeta/CD19-depleted stem cell transplant. Rearrangement joined TRBV11-1 to TRBJ2-1; TRBD2 could be the D gene, as 6 bases match. The CDR3 amino acid sequence is: CASSPRKGGKNEQFF. In nucleotide form, the sequence is TGTGCCAGCAGCCCGCGGAAGGGAGGTAAAAATGAGCAGTTCTTC.